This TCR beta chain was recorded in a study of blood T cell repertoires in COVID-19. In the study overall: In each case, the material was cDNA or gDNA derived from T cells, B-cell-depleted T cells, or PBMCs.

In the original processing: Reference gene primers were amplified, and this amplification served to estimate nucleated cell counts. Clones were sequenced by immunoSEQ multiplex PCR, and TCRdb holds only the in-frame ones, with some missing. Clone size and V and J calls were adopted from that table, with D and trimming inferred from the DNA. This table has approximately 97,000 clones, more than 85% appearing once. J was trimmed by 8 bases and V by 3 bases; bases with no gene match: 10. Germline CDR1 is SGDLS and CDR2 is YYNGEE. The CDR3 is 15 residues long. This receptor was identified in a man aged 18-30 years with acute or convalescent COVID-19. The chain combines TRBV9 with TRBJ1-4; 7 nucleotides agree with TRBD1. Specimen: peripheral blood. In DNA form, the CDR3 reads TGTGCCAGCAGCGCTTTAACAGGGGCGGGGGAAAAACTGTTTTTT. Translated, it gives CASSALTGAGEKLFF.